The sequence of this TCR beta chain was determined in a study of cytomegalovirus exposure and HLA in healthy donors. At the level of the study: An earlier analysis identified approximately 120 million unique TCR beta sequences in some 170 million T cells.

All the people who gave samples were healthy bone marrow donors. Whole-study results and caveats: Many donors carried some public TCRs, although rarity characterized most TCR sequences. Being productive about 90% or about 30% of the time was typical of most TCR beta V segments in an earlier analysis.

The PCR had 60 Vbeta and 13 Jbeta primers. Sequencing was performed with immunoSEQ multiplex PCR; in TCRdb, only in-frame clones are kept and a portion is missing. The sample's table shows just over 200,000 clones. V lost 1 base to trimming and J lost 5 bases; unmatched junction nucleotides: 8. The CDR3 spans 17 residues. Germline V gene lookup returns CDR1 MDHEN and CDR2 SYDVKM. As for this clone: Its antigen remains unidentified.

V is TRBV28 and J is TRBJ1-4, with TRBD1 matching over 9 bases. The receptor comes from a girl aged 2-10 years in good health and CMV-seropositive. Sequenced input: PBMCs. CDR3 loop: CASSLSKKTGGNEKLFF. CDR3 coding DNA: TGTGCCAGCAGTTTATCTAAGAAGACAGGGGGGAATGAAAAACTGTTTTTT. Full variable domain (outside the CDR3, taken from reference TRBV28 and TRBJ1-4): DVKVTQSSRYLVKRTGEKVFLECVQDMDHENMFWYRQDPGLGLRLIYFSYDVKMKEKGDIPEGYSVSREKKERFSLILESASTNQTSMYLCASSLSKKTGGNEKLFFGSGTQLSVL.